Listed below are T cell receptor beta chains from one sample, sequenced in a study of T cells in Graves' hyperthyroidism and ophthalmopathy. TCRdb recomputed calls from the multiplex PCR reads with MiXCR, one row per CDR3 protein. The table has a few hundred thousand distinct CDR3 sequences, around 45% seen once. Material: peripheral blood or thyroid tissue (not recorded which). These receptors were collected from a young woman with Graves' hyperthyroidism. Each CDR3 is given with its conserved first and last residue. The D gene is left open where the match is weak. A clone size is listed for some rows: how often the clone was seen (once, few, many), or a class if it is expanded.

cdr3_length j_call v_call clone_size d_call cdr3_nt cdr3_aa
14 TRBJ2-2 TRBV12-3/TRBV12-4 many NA TGTGCCAGCAATGGGCAGGGGGGCACCGGGGAGCTGTTTTTT CASNGQGGTGELFF
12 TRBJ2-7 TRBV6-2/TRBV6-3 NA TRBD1 TGTGCTTCCTGGCAGGGGGCCTACGAGCAGTACTTC CASWQGAYEQYF
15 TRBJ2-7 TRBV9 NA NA TGTGCCAGCAGCGTAGGAGAGGGGATACTATACGAGCAGTACTTC CASSVGEGILYEQYF
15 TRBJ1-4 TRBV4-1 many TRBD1 TGCGCCAGCAGCCTGGAACCCCGCGACAGGGGGGAGGTGTTTTTT CASSLEPRDRGEVFF
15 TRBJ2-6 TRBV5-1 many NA TGCGCCAGCAGCTTTGAGGGGGCTGGGGCCAACGTCCTGACTTTC CASSFEGAGANVLTF
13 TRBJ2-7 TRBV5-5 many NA TGTGCCAGCAGCCAGGACAGTACCTACGAGCAGTACTTC CASSQDSTYEQYF
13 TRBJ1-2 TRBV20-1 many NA TGCAGTGCTACAGGGAACGGAAACTATGGCTACACCTTC CSATGNGNYGYTF
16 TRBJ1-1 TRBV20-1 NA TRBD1 TGCAGTGCTAGAGGGGACAGGGGGACAGGAAACACTGAAGCTTTCTTT CSARGDRGTGNTEAFF
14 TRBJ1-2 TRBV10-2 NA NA TGCGCCAGCAGTGACTCCCGGGGCCTCTATGGCTACACCTTC CASSDSRGLYGYTF
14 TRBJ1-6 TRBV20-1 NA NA TGCAGGGGGAGCGGCGACGGATATAATTCACCCCTCCACTTT CRGSGDGYNSPLHF
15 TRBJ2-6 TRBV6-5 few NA TGTGCCAGCAGTTGGGGGGGCCCTGGGGCCAACGTCCTGACTTTC CASSWGGPGANVLTF
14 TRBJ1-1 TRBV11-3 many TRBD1 TGTGCCAGCAGCCGTGGACAGGGGCGGGATGAAGCTTTCTTT CASSRGQGRDEAFF
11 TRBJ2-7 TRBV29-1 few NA TGCAGTGAGGACCTGTGGGACGAGCAGTACTTC CSEDLWDEQYF
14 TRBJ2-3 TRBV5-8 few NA TGTGCCAGCAGCTTAGATCCTGGCACAGATACGCAGTATTTT CASSLDPGTDTQYF
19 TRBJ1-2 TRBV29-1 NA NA NA CSVGYNEQFFGPANYGYTF
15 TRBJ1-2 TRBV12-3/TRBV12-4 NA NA TGTGCCAGCAGTATAAAGTCGGGACAAGGATATGGCTACACCTTC CASSIKSGQGYGYTF
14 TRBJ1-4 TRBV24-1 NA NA TGTGCCACCAGTGAAAGTTGGGAAGATGAAAAACTGTTTTTT CATSESWEDEKLFF
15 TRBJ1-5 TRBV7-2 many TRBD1 TGTGCCAGCAGCTTAGCGACAGGGGGATACCAGCCCCAGCATTTT CASSLATGGYQPQHF
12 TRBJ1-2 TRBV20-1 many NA TGCAGTGCTATTGCGGGAAACTATGGCTACACCTTC CSAIAGNYGYTF
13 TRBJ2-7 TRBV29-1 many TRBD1 TGCAGCGTTGTGAGACAGGGTTCCTACGAGCAGTACTTC CSVVRQGSYEQYF
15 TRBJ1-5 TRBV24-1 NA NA TGTGCCACCAGTGATCGGGTGGGAGTGACAGGGCCCCAGCATTTT CATSDRVGVTGPQHF
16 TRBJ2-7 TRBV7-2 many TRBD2 TGTGCCAGCAGCCCTGTGGGCCGGGGGGGAGGACACGAGCAGTACTTC CASSPVGRGGGHEQYF
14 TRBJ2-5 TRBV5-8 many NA TGTGCCAGCAGCTTGTACGGGATCGAAGAGACCCAGTACTTC CASSLYGIEETQYF
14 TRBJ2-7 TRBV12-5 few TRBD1 TGTGCTAGTGGGCCGGACAGGGGGGCCTACGAGCAGTACTTC CASGPDRGAYEQYF
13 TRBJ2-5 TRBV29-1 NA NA TGCAGCGTGCGCCGGCCGGGGGAAGAGACCCAGTACTTC CSVRRPGEETQYF
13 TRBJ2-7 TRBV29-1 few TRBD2 TGCAGCGAAGGGACTAGCCCCACCTACGAGCAGTACTTC CSEGTSPTYEQYF
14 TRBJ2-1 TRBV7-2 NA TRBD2 TGTGCCAGCAGCTCGGGACTAGCTCTCAATGAGCAGTTCTTC CASSSGLALNEQFF
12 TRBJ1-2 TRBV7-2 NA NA TGTGCCAGCAGCCCTATGGGCTATGGCTACACCTTC CASSPMGYGYTF
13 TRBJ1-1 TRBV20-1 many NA TGCAGTGCTAGCCGGGACCTAGGCACTGAAGCTTTCTTT CSASRDLGTEAFF
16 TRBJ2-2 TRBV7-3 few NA TGTGCCAGCAGCTTTCTGGCGGGAAGTTACACCGGGGAGCTGTTTTTT CASSFLAGSYTGELFF
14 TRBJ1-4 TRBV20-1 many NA TGCAGTGCTAGACAGGGTCAAACTAATGAAAAACTGTTTTTT CSARQGQTNEKLFF
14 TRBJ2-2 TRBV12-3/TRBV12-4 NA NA TGTGCCAGCAGAACTCAGTCTGACACCGGGGAGCTGTTTTTT CASRTQSDTGELFF
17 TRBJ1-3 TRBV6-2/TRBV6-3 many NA TGTGCCAGCAGTTACTCGACATTCGGGAGCTCTGGAAACACCATATATTTT CASSYSTFGSSGNTIYF
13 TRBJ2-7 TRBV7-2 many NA TGTGCCAGCAGCCGGGACCACTACTACGAGCAGTACTTC CASSRDHYYEQYF
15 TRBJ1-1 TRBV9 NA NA TGTGCCAGCAGCGTAGCTACACTAGCGGGCACTGAAGCTTTCTTT CASSVATLAGTEAFF
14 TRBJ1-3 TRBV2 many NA TGTGCCAGCTTGATCGGAGGGCACGGAAACACCATATATTTT CASLIGGHGNTIYF
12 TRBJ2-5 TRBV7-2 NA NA TGTGCCAGCAAATCGGGGTGGGAGACCCAGTACTTC CASKSGWETQYF
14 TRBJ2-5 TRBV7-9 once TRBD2 TGTGCCAGCACAGGTATAGCGGGGGAAGAGACCCAGTACTTC CASTGIAGEETQYF
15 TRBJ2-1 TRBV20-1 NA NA TGCAGTGCTAGAGGGGGGTCTAGCTCCTACAATGAGCAGTTCTTC CSARGGSSSYNEQFF
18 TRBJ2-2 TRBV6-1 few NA TGTGCCAGCAGTGAAGGTTTTGGTGGGGGGCCAAACACCGGGGAGCTGTTTTTT CASSEGFGGGPNTGELFF
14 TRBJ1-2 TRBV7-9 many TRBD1 TGTGCCAGCAGCTTTCCAGGGGGTAACTATGGCTACACCTTC CASSFPGGNYGYTF
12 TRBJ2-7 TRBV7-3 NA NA TGTGCCAGCAGCATCCCCGGGAATGAGCAGTACTTC CASSIPGNEQYF
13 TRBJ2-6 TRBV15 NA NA TGTGCCACCAGCAGTAACCGGGCCAACGTCCTGACTTTC CATSSNRANVLTF
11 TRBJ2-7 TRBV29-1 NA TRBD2 TGCAGCCTAGCGGAAGGGGCCGAGCAGTACTTC CSLAEGAEQYF
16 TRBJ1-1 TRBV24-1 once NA TGTGCCAGCAGCCCATGGGGGGCGAGTCTGAACACTGAAGCTTTCTTT CASSPWGASLNTEAFF
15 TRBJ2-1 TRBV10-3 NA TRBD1 TGTGCCATCAGTGAGCCGGGACAGCGATACAATGAGCAGTTCTTC CAISEPGQRYNEQFF
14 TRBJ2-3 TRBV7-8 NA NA TGCGCCAGCAGCTTGGAAGCTTACACAGATACGCAGTATTTT CASSLEAYTDTQYF
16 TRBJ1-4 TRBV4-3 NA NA TGCGCCAGCAGCCAAGATACGGGCGCAACTAATGAAAAACTGTTTTTT CASSQDTGATNEKLFF
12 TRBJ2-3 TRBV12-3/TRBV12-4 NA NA TGTGCCAGCAGGATGATCACAGATACGCAGTATTTT CASRMITDTQYF
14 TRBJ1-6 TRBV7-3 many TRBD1 TGTGCCAGCAGTCTCCGGGACAGGGGATCACCCCTCCACTTT CASSLRDRGSPLHF
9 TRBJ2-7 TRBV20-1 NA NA TGCAGTGCTAGAGATGGGAGGTACTTC CSARDGRYF
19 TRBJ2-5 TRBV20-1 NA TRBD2 TGCAGTGCTAGAGATAATGGGGGGGTATGGCGGTCCATTCAAGAGACCCAGTACTTC CSARDNGGVWRSIQETQYF
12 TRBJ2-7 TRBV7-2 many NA TGTGCCAGCAGCTTCCTCGGCTACGAGCAGTACTTC CASSFLGYEQYF
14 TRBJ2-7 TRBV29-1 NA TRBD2 TGCAGCAGTGACGGACTAGCGGGCTCCTACGAGCAGTACTTC CSSDGLAGSYEQYF
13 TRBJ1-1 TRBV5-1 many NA TGCGCCAGCAGGGACGGGACGGCTACTGAAGCTTTCTTT CASRDGTATEAFF
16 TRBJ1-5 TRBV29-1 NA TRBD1 TGCAGCGTCACCCCTCAGGGACAGGGTTGGGAGCAGCCCCAGCATTTT CSVTPQGQGWEQPQHF
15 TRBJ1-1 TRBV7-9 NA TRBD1 TGTGCCAGCAGCATCAACAGGGGGCTGAGCACTGAAGCTTTCTTT CASSINRGLSTEAFF
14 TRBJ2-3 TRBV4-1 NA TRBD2 TGCGCCAGCAGCGGGAGGGCTAGCACAGATACGCAGTATTTT CASSGRASTDTQYF
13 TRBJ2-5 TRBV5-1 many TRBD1 TGCGCCAGCAGCTCAGGGGGCCGAGAGACCCAGTACTTC CASSSGGRETQYF
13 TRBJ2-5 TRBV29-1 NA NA TGCAGCGTTGAAGGCCACCTCCTTGGGACCCAGTACTTC CSVEGHLLGTQYF